The 13 T cell receptor beta chains listed next were all sequenced from one sample in a study of shared clonotypes between healthy human individuals. Clones were sequenced by immunoSEQ multiplex PCR, and TCRdb holds only the in-frame ones, with some missing. The sample yields roughly 700,000 clones, 90% seen once. The sequenced sample was memory CD8+ T cells from PBMCs. Subset here: CD45RO+ cells pooled with CCR7-negative TemRA cells. The receptors stem from a young man in good health. Some clones in this sample may be carry-over from other donors' samples.

With respect to this clone: The sample holds other DNA sequences that translate to the same CDR3. The chain is built from TRBV28 and TRBJ2-3, with D unresolved. Germline loops: CDR1 MDHEN, CDR2 SYDVKM. Trimming shortened V by 3 bases and J by 0 bases, and 7 bases separated the two germline ends. The CDR3 loop spans 14 amino acids. The CDR3 loop reads CASSFLTSTDTQYF. CDR3 nucleotides: TGTGCCAGCAGTTTCCTTACTAGCACAGATACGCAGTATTTT.

This clone has a handful of counts. This chain joins TRBV4-1 and TRBJ2-3; 11 bases map to TRBD2. V was pared by 1 base and J by 2 bases, with 8 bases of the junction left unmatched. From germline, CDR1 is MGHRA and CDR2 YSYEKL. The CDR3 has 18 residues. CDR3 DNA sequence: TGCGCCAGCAGCCAAGCACATACTAGCGGGAGTTCCACAGATACGCAGTATTTT. Its protein product is CASSQAHTSGSSTDTQYF.

This chain connects TRBV6-1 to TRBJ1-1; D is ambiguous. V lost 1 base, J lost 3 bases, and 18 bases lay in between. Germline V lookup: CDR1 MNHNS, CDR2 SASEGT. The CDR3 spans 17 residues. In DNA, the CDR3 is TGTGCCAGCAGTGAAGGTCGGATTGGATTCCCGGACACTGAAGCTTTCTTT. It encodes CASSEGRIGFPDTEAFF.

The V and J genes are TRBV2 and TRBJ1-1; the D is unclear. The length of the CDR3 is 12 residues. V gave up 6 bases and J gave up 7 bases, with 12 bases separating them. Germline CDR1 SNHLY, CDR2 FYNNEI. The CDR3 sequence is CASSTKRGEAFF. The CDR3 DNA sequence: TGTGCCAGCAGCACCAAACGGGGTGAAGCTTTCTTT.

The chain couples TRBV4-3 to TRBJ1-2; the D is unclear. Trimming pared 4 bases from V and 0 bases from J, leaving 27 bases between. CDR1 LGHNA and CDR2 YSLEER come from the germline V gene. This CDR3 region has 20 residues. CDR3 coding DNA: TGCGCCAGCAGCCCCTCCGGGCAGGTCCCCTCCCTTAGGGCTAACTATGGCTACACCTTC. Amino acids: CASSPSGQVPSLRANYGYTF.

This chain links TRBV28 with TRBJ1-2; the D gene is possibly TRBD1 (5 bases). Germline-derived CDR1 and CDR2 are MDHEN and SYDVKM. The CDR3 spans 15 residues. Deletions cut 4 bases from V and 4 bases from J, with 16 bases between. CDR3 in amino acids: CASSSEREGSYGYTF. Here the CDR3 DNA reads TGTGCCAGCAGTTCAGAGAGAGAGGGGAGCTATGGCTACACCTTC.

The chain carries TRBV28 and TRBJ1-1, with D hard to call. CDR3 length equals 14 residues. The germline V and J ends were trimmed by 3 bases and 1 base, with 9 bases remaining between them. Germline CDR1 is MDHEN and CDR2 is SYDVKM. The CDR3 sequence is CASSFGQPNTEAFF. CDR3 nucleotides: TGTGCCAGCAGTTTTGGGCAGCCGAACACTGAAGCTTTCTTT.

This sequence joins TRBV19 and TRBJ2-2; the match to TRBD2 covers 9 bases. Unmatched junction bases numbered 8, after V lost 0 bases and J lost 6 bases. Germline V gene sequence: CDR1 LNHDA, CDR2 SQIVND (reference sequence). The CDR3 extends over 17 amino acids. Here the CDR3 reads CASSIDHVAGVAGELFF. CDR3 in DNA: TGTGCCAGTAGTATAGATCACGTAGCGGGAGTGGCCGGGGAGCTGTTTTTT. Drawing the rest from reference TRBV19 and TRBJ2-2, the complete variable domain is DGGITQSPKYLFRKEGQNVTLSCEQNLNHDAMYWYRQDPGQGLRLIYYSQIVNDFQKGDIAEGYSVSREKKESFPLTVTSAQKNPTAFYLCASSIDHVAGVAGELFFGEGSRLTVL.

This chain connects TRBV19 to TRBJ1-5, with 8 positions matching TRBD1. CDR1 and CDR2 (germline): LNHDA, SQIVND (reference sequence). V dropped 5 bases and J dropped 5; count of bases not matched to a gene: 8. The CDR3 is made up of 15 amino acids. CDR3 residues: CASSSGGMYYQPQHF. CDR3 nucleotide sequence: TGTGCCAGTAGTTCAGGGGGCATGTACTATCAGCCCCAGCATTTT.

This chain links TRBV6-6 with TRBJ1-2, with TRBD1 matching over 7 bases. The CDR3 spans 16 residues. Losses at the gene ends were 4 bases for V and 5 bases for J; bases not matched to a gene: 13. Germline V CDR1 and CDR2: MNHNY, SVGAGI (reference sequence). The chain's CDR3 is CASSWDRRDSTYGYTF. In DNA form, the CDR3 reads TGTGCCAGCAGTTGGGACCGCCGGGACAGCACTTATGGCTACACCTTC.

This clone showed up just a few times. Other DNA sequences of this sample code for an identical CDR3. This sequence joins TRBV27 and TRBJ2-7; D might be TRBD1 (5 bases). Trimming took off 5 bases at V and 3 bases at J, with 5 bases between the two ends. Germline lookup yields CDR1 MNHEY and CDR2 SMNVEV (reference sequence). CDR3 length equals 11 residues. The CDR3 sequence: CASSQGYEQYF. Here the CDR3 DNA reads TGTGCCAGCAGTCAGGGCTACGAGCAGTACTTC.

The V and J genes are TRBV7-9 and TRBJ2-1, with 8 nucleotides matching TRBD2. Trimming at V came to 2 bases and at J to 1 base, leaving 7 bases not matched to a gene. The CDR3 has 17 amino acids. Germline V gene data show CDR1 as SEHNR and CDR2 as FQNEAQ (reference sequence). This chain's CDR3 is CASSLRHGGGSYNEQFF. CDR3 DNA: TGTGCCAGCAGCTTAAGGCATGGCGGGGGGTCCTACAATGAGCAGTTCTTC.

CDR3 amino acids: CASSSRSASYGYTF. The CDR3 DNA is TGTGCCAGCAGCTCCAGGTCCGCTAGCTATGGCTACACCTTC. The chain joins TRBV9 to TRBJ1-2; D gene unclear. The CDR3 spans 14 residues. CDR1 is SGDLS, CDR2 YYNGEE, per germline. The V and J ends lost 4 bases and 4 bases respectively, with 14 bases between them.